This passage covers 14 T cell receptor beta chains from one sample sequenced in a study of T cells after somatic rescue of genetic block. Method: immunoSEQ multiplex PCR; TCRdb's copy keeps in-frame clones and lacks some. The data show over 95,000 clones, about 90% seen once. The sample taken for sequencing was peripheral blood mononuclear cells (PBMCs). These receptors all come from a woman aged 18 to 35.

The chain uses TRBV19 and TRBJ1-1, with D perhaps TRBD1 (5 bases). Trimming cost V 11 bases and J 1 base, with 14 bases left between them. The CDR3 spans 13 residues. In germline, CDR1 is LNHDA, CDR2 SQIVND (reference sequence). The CDR3 is CACEDIPNTEAFF. Written as DNA, the CDR3 is TGTGCCTGCGAGGACATCCCGAACACTGAAGCTTTCTTT.

This clone was detected a few times. The chain links TRBV19 to TRBJ2-1; 9 bases fit TRBD1. CDR3 length: 14 residues. CDR1 and CDR2 from the germline V gene are LNHDA and SQIVND (reference sequence). V trimming: 6 bases; J trimming: 9 bases; junction bases outside the gene matches: 9. The CDR3 region is CASRVGTGLGEQFF. The DNA of the CDR3 is TGTGCCAGTAGGGTAGGGACAGGGTTGGGTGAGCAGTTCTTC.

The V gene is TRBV5-1, the J gene TRBJ2-5, with TRBD2 matching 8 bases. In germline, CDR1 is SGHRS, CDR2 YFSETQ. The CDR3 sequence is 15 residues long. The V gene end was trimmed by 2 bases and the J gene end by 2 bases; junction bases not matched to a gene: 5. Written as DNA, the CDR3 is TGCGCCAGCAGCTTAGTAGCGGGGTGGCAAGAGACCCAGTACTTC. This encodes CASSLVAGWQETQYF. The full variable domain, completed using reference TRBV5-1 and TRBJ2-5, is KAGVTQTPRYLIKTRGQQVTLSCSPISGHRSVSWYQQTPGQGLQFLFEYFSETQRNKGNFPGRFSGRQFSNSRSEMNVSTLELGDSALYLCASSLVAGWQETQYFGPGTRLLVL.

This chain uses TRBV29-1 with TRBJ1-5; D possibly corresponds to TRBD1 (5 bases). This CDR3 has 13 residues. Trimming took 6 bases from V and 5 from J, leaving 14 bases between them. Germline V CDR1 and CDR2: SQVTM, ANQGSEA. The CDR3 loop is CSVRVAVDQPQHF. DNA for the CDR3: TGCAGCGTCAGGGTGGCAGTGGATCAGCCCCAGCATTTT.

This clone was observed a few times. This chain connects TRBV7-9 to TRBJ1-3; possible D gene TRBD1, 5 bases. Germline V CDR1 and CDR2: SEHNR, FQNEAQ (reference sequence). Deletions cut 5 bases from V and 5 bases from J, with 19 bases between. The CDR3 contains 16 residues. The CDR3 nucleotides are TGTGCCAGCAGCCCGCCGGCGGCGGGGGAGAGAAACACCATATATTTT. Residues: CASSPPAAGERNTIYF.

CDR3 protein: CASSPQFEGEAFF. As DNA, the CDR3 is TGTGCCAGCTCACCACAGTTTGAGGGAGAAGCTTTCTTT. The rearrangement joins TRBV18 to TRBJ1-1, with D unresolved. The V gene's germline CDR1 is KGHSH and CDR2 LQKENI. CDR3 length: 13 amino acids. Trimming shortened V by 1 base and J by 8 bases, and 11 bases separated the two germline ends.

The chain combines TRBV30 with TRBJ2-2; D unclear. V dropped 5 bases and J dropped 3 bases, with 7 bases sitting between them. The germline V gene has CDR1 GTSNPN and CDR2 SVGIG (reference sequence). The CDR3 loop spans 12 amino acids. The CDR3 region has the DNA TGTGCCTGGGAGGAGTACACCGGGGAGCTGTTTTTT. Protein: CAWEEYTGELFF.

The chain is built from TRBV28 and TRBJ2-7; 16 nucleotides match TRBD2. The CDR3 is 18 residues long. Trimming cost V 5 bases and J 0 bases; bases outside gene matches: 7. The germline V gene has CDR1 MDHEN and CDR2 SYDVKM. For the CDR3, the DNA is TGTGCCAGCAGTCTGGGACTAGCGGGGGGGGCGAGCTCCTACGAGCAGTACTTC. This encodes CASSLGLAGGASSYEQYF.

The J gene is TRBJ2-3, the V gene TRBV27; D is ambiguous. The CDR3 sequence is 13 residues long. Germline CDR1 reads MNHEY; CDR2 reads SMNVEV (reference sequence). V dropped 8 bases and J dropped 9 bases, with 18 bases sitting between them. The CDR3 loop reads CASSSLLGVTQYF. CDR3 DNA sequence: TGTGCCAGCTCTTCTCTACTTGGAGTGACGCAGTATTTT.

J is TRBJ2-6 and V is TRBV5-4, with D maybe TRBD2 (5 bases). The germline V and J ends were trimmed by 0 bases and 0 bases, with 7 bases remaining between them. CDR1 and CDR2 (germline): SGHNT, YYREEE (reference sequence). This CDR3 spans 16 amino acids. The CDR3 nucleotides read TGTGCCAGCAGCTTGGCAGGAGGCTCTGGGGCCAACGTCCTGACTTTC. Residues: CASSLAGGSGANVLTF.

The gene calls are TRBV14 and TRBJ2-5; D is unclear. The length of the CDR3 is 16 residues. Germline V gene sequence: CDR1 SGHDN, CDR2 FVKESK. Trimming cost V 0 bases and J 5 bases, with 16 bases left between them. The CDR3 region has the DNA TGTGCCAGCAGCCAAGATTTCGAAAGGGCGGTGGAGACCCAGTACTTC. Its protein is CASSQDFERAVETQYF.

CDR3 protein: CASSVVIADGYTF. The CDR3 DNA reads TGTGCCAGCAGCGTCGTCATAGCGGACGGCTACACCTTC. The chain employs TRBV9 and TRBJ1-2; no definite D call. The ends were cut back, 2 bases at V and 8 bases at J, with 13 bases in the middle. Looked up from germline, CDR1 is SGDLS and CDR2 is YYNGEE. This CDR3 contains 13 residues.

This chain joins TRBV28 and TRBJ1-2; perhaps TRBD1 as D (5 bases). The CDR3 is 14 amino acids. Trimming left V 3 bases short and J 8 bases short, with 16 bases between. Germline CDR1 MDHEN, CDR2 SYDVKM. The CDR3 loop is CASSFAGRVEGYTF. The CDR3 DNA reads TGTGCCAGCAGTTTCGCGGGCAGGGTAGAAGGCTACACCTTC.

The genes are TRBV7-2 and TRBJ1-2; 7 bases fit TRBD1. The germline gives CDR1 SGHTA, CDR2 FQGNSA. J lost 7 bases, V lost 5 bases, and 7 bases had no gene match. This CDR3 has 13 amino acids. The CDR3 sequence: CASSQPGGGGYTF. CDR3 nucleotide sequence: TGTGCCAGCAGCCAGCCAGGGGGGGGTGGCTACACCTTC.